This T cell receptor beta chain appears in the sequencing data of a study of follicular helper T cells after annual influenza vaccination (dated by TCRdb to the late 2010s). Regarding the complete study: After each seasonal influenza vaccination, blood was collected on days 0, 7 and 28. To study recall of cTfh clones, some subjects were followed through successive annual vaccinations in the 2013-2014, 2014-2015 and 2015-2016 seasons. One week after vaccination, a second recruited cohort of approximately 11 subjects (Table S1) displayed a similar ICOS+CD38+ cTfh response. Multi-year samples were obtained from about six subjects, with two vaccination seasons covered for a few subjects and three seasons covered for two subjects. The 2013-2014 samples were cryopreserved, while the 2015 samples were processed right after collection.

Trimming accounts for 4 bases at V and 3 bases at J, while the number of junction bases matched to no gene is 16. The cysteine opens and the phenylalanine closes a CDR3 of 18 amino acids. Only the CDR3 DNA is retained, 54 bases long and in frame from the first base. The germline V gene encodes CDR1 SGDLS and CDR2 YYNGEE. Points on this clone: This clone's antigen is unknown. No much larger clonotype is one base removed from it; base qualities were not supplied.

Per the publication, the time point label means: 2015-2016 season, pre-vaccination. Adults were given seasonal inactivated influenza vaccine (Fluvarix), and sorted blood CD4 subsets were followed by TCRB sequencing before and after vaccination. To be eligible, subjects had to live in the community and must not have received influenza vaccine in the previous 6 months. Subjects were excluded for influenza vaccine contraindications, substance abuse, HIV/AIDS, active malignancy, immunomodulatory medication, or active illness such as respiratory infection. Between roughly 35 and 100 mL of blood was sampled per time point. Non-naive CD4+CXCR5+PD-1+ cells were defined as circulating Tfh and were sorted into two fractions, ICOS+CD38+ and ICOS-CD38-. PBMC were isolated using Ficoll-Paque PLUS or SepMate separation. Before DNA was extracted, the cell subsets were sorted from PBMC using a BD FACS Aria. Library preparation used the immunoSEQ multiplex PCR assay. Adaptive Biotechnologies handled the TCRB amplification, library preparation, sequencing and preliminary bioinformatics at Survey level resolution. TCRB sequencing used multiplex PCR amplification of genomic DNA from sorted cTfh populations. Per the authors' processing: In R, clonality was calculated as 1 minus the normalized Shannon entropy, and the Gini index was computed using the R package ineq. Overlap score was defined as the summed counts of shared sequences divided by the total counts of all sequences in both compared samples. Shared-clonotype significance used Fisher's exact test assuming a theoretical repertoire of 10^7 TCRB sequences. TCRdb took over this immuneACCESS table, retaining in-frame rearrangements with V and J assigned. Such tables are incomplete; in checked studies, under half of the missing clones stem from an unresolved V gene, and the remainder is unexplained. The V and J calls and clone size were taken over from that table, and D and trimming were inferred from the DNA. For this sample the table gives thousands of clones, of which roughly 90% were detected only once. Of the sample, 0.4% to 0.55% falls within the top ten clones.

The paper's findings and limits, for the study overall: ICOS+CD38+ cTfh clonality correlated with the frequency of that population, and its change correlated with the change in circulating plasmablast frequency. A recurrent oligoclonal ICOS+CD38+ cTfh response containing tetramer and AIM influenza-specific clonotypes was recalled by successive annual vaccinations. Day 7 ICOS+CD38+ clones were most often found later in ICOS-CD38- cTfh, suggesting that subset may serve as a memory reservoir. Productive TCRB sequences were recovered from only roughly 9-21% of analyzed cells, so rare clonotypes could not be sampled.

The sequencing used CXCR5+ CD38- circulating T follicular helper cells from blood, collected on the day of influenza vaccination. The intended sense of this specimen's cell subset or site label: circulating Tfh, non-naive CD4+CXCR5+PD-1+ (ICOS+CD38+ or ICOS-CD38-). The chain links TRBV9 with TRBJ2-1; the junction holds 7 bases that match TRBD2. This receptor was identified in an adult who received the influenza vaccine. The base sequence is TGTGCCAGCAGCCCCCGGGGGGAGTCGTTAGCGATCTACAATGAGCAGTTCTTC. This encodes CASSPRGESLAIYNEQFF.